This TCR beta chain was captured in a study of blood T cell repertoires in COVID-19. Clones were sequenced by immunoSEQ multiplex PCR, and TCRdb holds only the in-frame ones, with some missing. This table has approximately 82,000 clones, roughly four fifths appearing once. V shed 5 bases and J shed 1 base, with 21 bases lying between them. Germline V CDR1 and CDR2: SGHNT, YENEEA. The CDR3 runs 17 residues. This clone has a handful of counts. Sequenced material: peripheral blood. The chain carries TRBV11-3 and TRBJ2-7, with TRBD2 as a possible D gene (7 bases). The TCR comes from a woman aged 65 to 85 with acute or convalescent COVID-19. Written as DNA, the CDR3 is TGTGCCAGCAGCCGATTCGGGGGGACACAACATTCCTACGAGCAGTACTTC. Protein sequence: CASSRFGGTQHSYEQYF.